What follows are 12 T cell receptor beta chains derived from one specimen sequenced in a study of Graves' ophthalmopathy and Graves' hyperthyroidism. From RNA, the CDR3 regions of TCR beta chains were amplified and sequenced. Second-round multiplex PCR came after first-round RT-PCR with HTBI primers. MiXCR, applied by TCRdb to the multiplex PCR reads, yields one record per CDR3 protein. The table lists 400,000 to 500,000 distinct CDR3 sequences, under 25% of them singletons, with 3% in the top ten. The sequenced material came from peripheral blood. These receptors were taken from a woman younger than 30 with stable Graves' hyperthyroidism.

V is TRBV5-1 and J is TRBJ1-5, with unresolved D. CDR3 size: 15 residues. Trimming cost V 0 bases and J 4 bases, with 11 bases left between them. CDR1 SGHRS and CDR2 YFSETQ come from the germline V gene. The CDR3 spells CASSLGTERNQPQHF. As DNA, the CDR3 is TGCGCCAGCAGCTTGGGGACGGAAAGAAATCAGCCCCAGCATTTT.

The V call is TRBV4-1, the J call TRBJ2-5, with D possibly TRBD2 on 6 matching bases. This CDR3 is 14 amino acids long. Germline assignment: CDR1 MGHRA and CDR2 YSYEKL. V was pared by 5 bases and J by 5 bases, with 15 bases between. The CDR3 sequence is CASSKGTRGETQYF. The DNA of the CDR3 is TGCGCCAGCAGCAAAGGAACCCGGGGGGAGACCCAGTACTTC.

This sequence joins TRBV7-2 and TRBJ1-5, with D tentatively TRBD1 (6 bases). Trimming cost V 8 bases and J 3 bases, with 11 bases left between them. Germline V lookup: CDR1 SGHTA, CDR2 FQGNSA. This CDR3 comprises 13 residues. CDR3 nucleotides: TGTGCCAGCGCCGGGACAAACAATCAGCCCCAGCATTTT. Its translation: CASAGTNNQPQHF. Full variable domain (outside the CDR3, taken from reference TRBV7-2 and TRBJ1-5): GAGVSQSPSNKVTEKGKDVELRCDPISGHTALYWYRQSLGQGLEFLIYFQGNSAPDKSGLPSDRFSAERTGGSVSTLTIQRTQQEDSAVYLCASAGTNNQPQHFGDGTRLSIL.

The V gene is TRBV9, the J gene TRBJ2-5; unclear D gene. Germline-derived CDR1 and CDR2 are SGDLS and YYNGEE. The germline V and J ends were trimmed by 4 bases and 3 bases, with 10 bases remaining between them. There are 13 residues in the CDR3. The CDR3 DNA reads TGTGCCAGCAGCTTGCCCCCGGAAGAGACCCAGTACTTC. Amino acids: CASSLPPEETQYF.

The chain couples TRBV7-2 to TRBJ1-1; D might be TRBD1 (5 bases). V lost 6 bases to trimming and J lost 5 bases, with 19 bases between them. Germline V CDR1 and CDR2: SGHTA, FQGNSA. The CDR3 has 15 amino acids. CDR3: CASSPTRRGGTEAFF. Here the CDR3 DNA reads TGTGCCAGCAGTCCCACGAGGAGGGGCGGTACTGAAGCTTTCTTT.

There are many counts of this clonotype. This chain links TRBV29-1 with TRBJ2-7, with D perhaps TRBD1 or TRBD2 (5 bases each). CDR3 length: 11 residues. With 7 bases removed from V and 5 bases from J, the gap between germline ends came to 12 bases. The germline V gene has CDR1 SQVTM and CDR2 ANQGSEA. DNA for the CDR3: TGCAGCGGACATCGGGGCAACGAGCAGTACTTC. Amino acid sequence: CSGHRGNEQYF.

This sequence joins TRBV28 and TRBJ1-1; D remains ambiguous. CDR1 is MDHEN and CDR2 is SYDVKM in the germline V gene. This CDR3 is 16 amino acids long. The V end was cut by 6 bases, the J end by 1 base, with 18 bases between. CDR3 loop: CASSFATTRRNTEAFF. As DNA, the CDR3 is TGTGCCAGCAGCTTTGCCACTACCCGCAGGAACACTGAAGCTTTCTTT. Full variable domain (remainder filled in from reference TRBV28 and TRBJ1-1): DVKVTQSSRYLVKRTGEKVFLECVQDMDHENMFWYRQDPGLGLRLIYFSYDVKMKEKGDIPEGYSVSREKKERFSLILESASTNQTSMYLCASSFATTRRNTEAFFGQGTRLTVV.

This clonotype has at least ten counts. The V and J genes are TRBV6-1 and TRBJ1-2; D is unresolved. The germline CDR1 and CDR2 sequences are MNHNS and SASEGT. The CDR3 loop spans 13 amino acids. V was cut by 8 bases and J by 5 bases, with 15 bases left in between. The CDR3, as DNA: TGTGCCAGCTCTGGGTCTTGGAGGTATGGCTACACCTTC. Residues: CASSGSWRYGYTF.

This clonotype was seen a handful of times. The gene calls are TRBV4-3 and TRBJ2-4; D could derive from TRBD1 or TRBD2 (5 bases each). CDR1 LGHNA and CDR2 YSLEER come from the germline V gene. The CDR3 length is 15 residues. V dropped 0 bases and J dropped 7 bases, with 13 bases sitting between them. CDR3 in amino acids: CASSQDGDPGNIQYF. The CDR3 DNA follows: TGCGCCAGCAGCCAAGATGGGGACCCGGGGAACATTCAGTACTTC.

This clonotype was recorded many times. The chain is built from TRBV6-9 and TRBJ1-2; 7 bases fit TRBD1. V trimming: 8 bases; J trimming: 3 bases; junction bases outside the gene matches: 12. Germline values: CDR1 MNHGY, CDR2 SVAAGI. CDR3 length: 15 residues. CDR3 sequence: CASVRQGNSDYGYTF. The CDR3, as DNA: TGTGCCAGCGTCCGACAGGGAAACTCCGACTATGGCTACACCTTC.

The chain joins TRBV27 to TRBJ2-7, with 9 bases fitting TRBD1. The germline gives CDR1 MNHEY, CDR2 SMNVEV (reference sequence). The trim removed 4 bases at V and 7 bases at J, leaving 8 bases unmatched. The CDR3 totals 14 residues. The CDR3 region has the DNA TGTGCCAGCAGTTCCATCGGACAGGGGAAAGAGCAGTACTTC. As protein: CASSSIGQGKEQYF.

This clonotype was detected ten times or more. The CDR3 nucleotides read TGCAGTGCTTGCCGACCGTCCTATGGCTACACCTTC. This translates into CSACRPSYGYTF. This chain uses TRBV20-1 with TRBJ1-2, with D hard to call. This CDR3 comprises 12 residues. Between the trimmed V and J ends, which lost 5 bases and 4 bases, there was a span of 11 bases. Per germline, CDR1 DFQATT and CDR2 SNEGSKA (reference sequence).